The 4 T cell receptor beta chains below were found in one sample sequenced in a study of T-cell memory formation after mild COVID-19. A single record per CDR3 protein comes from TCRdb applying MiXCR to the 5' RACE reads. The sample contains about 350,000 distinct CDR3 sequences, approximately 13% of which appear only once. Sequenced material: PBMCs or a T cell subset sorted from them (not recorded which). These receptors were obtained from a man between 18 and 35 years old who had mild COVID-19 (a few samples of this study predate the infection). Cell type and time point are not known.

The rearrangement links TRBV20-1 to TRBJ1-2; D is unresolved. The germline gives CDR1 DFQATT, CDR2 SNEGSKA (reference sequence). CDR3 length: 13 residues. Trimming took 6 bases from V and 2 from J, leaving 13 bases between them. The CDR3 DNA is TGCAGTGCGGATACCCCTCCGAACTATGGCTACACCTTC. Protein product: CSADTPPNYGYTF.

In its sample, this clonotype was seen many times. This chain joins TRBV5-8 and TRBJ1-5; D is undetermined. Germline V CDR1 and CDR2: SGHTS, YDEGEE. Trimming shortened V by 1 base and J by 1 base, and 6 bases separated the two germline ends. The CDR3 runs 14 residues. CDR3 bases: TGTGCCAGCAGCTTGTACACCAGCAATCAGCCCCAGCATTTT. Translated, it gives CASSLYTSNQPQHF.

This clonotype appeared a few times. V gene TRBV19 combines with J gene TRBJ2-1; D may correspond to TRBD1 or TRBD2 (6 bases each). The CDR3 extends over 17 amino acids. The germline CDR1 and CDR2 sequences are LNHDA and SQIVND (reference sequence). Trimming cost V 10 bases and J 6 bases, with 28 bases left between them. The chain's CDR3 is CATESRNRGRGGNEQFF. The DNA for the CDR3 is TGTGCCACCGAGTCCCGCAACCGGGGGCGAGGTGGCAATGAGCAGTTCTTC.

This clonotype was found many times. The chain combines TRBV5-1 with TRBJ1-2; 8 bases fit TRBD1. Germline lookup yields CDR1 SGHRS and CDR2 YFSETQ. CDR3 length equals 14 residues. The V and J ends lost 2 bases and 8 bases, in that order; junction bases with no gene match: 8. The CDR3 DNA is TGCGCCAGCAGCTTTACCCCGACAGGGGACGGCTACACCTTC. It specifies CASSFTPTGDGYTF. Variable domain in full (rest from reference TRBV5-1 and TRBJ1-2): KAGVTQTPRYLIKTRGQQVTLSCSPISGHRSVSWYQQTPGQGLQFLFEYFSETQRNKGNFPGRFSGRQFSNSRSEMNVSTLELGDSALYLCASSFTPTGDGYTFGSGTRLTVV.